This T cell receptor beta chain was identified during a study of blood T cell repertoires in COVID-19 (dated by TCRdb to between 2020 and 2021). Study-wide context: Samples from collaborators originated in the United States, Italy and Spain and spanned both the acute and convalescent phases of COVID-19. The material from the prospective study consisted of cDNA or gDNA derived from T cells, B-cell-depleted T cells, or PBMCs. The dataset comprised deeply sampled blood TCRbeta repertoires from subjects exposed to, actively infected with, or recovered from COVID-19. A freely available public database, intended as a resource for researchers studying the immune response to SARS-CoV-2, is where the repertoires were released. The samples were drawn from two sources: the first 160 participants of the ongoing ImmuneRACE study, and 950 to 1,500 subjects contributed by 6 global collaborators. Sample metadata almost always included a de-identified subject ID, COVID-19 status, age in years and sex. Where available, HLA class I and class II types were obtained from metadata supplied by the sample provider rather than from assay-based typing.

TCRbeta CDR3 regions were amplified from genomic DNA using the immunoSEQ Assay, a bias-controlled multiplex PCR. The authors processed their data as follows. Nucleated cell counts per sample were estimated from amplification of reference gene primers within the assay. To quantify the absolute abundance of each unique TCRbeta CDR3 rearrangement, sequence reads were collapsed and filtered. For each sample, productive Simpson clonality was calculated as the square root of Simpson's diversity index across productive rearrangements. This is the immuneACCESS table as TCRdb keeps it, with only in-frame sequences that have V and J called. A part of the clones is gone; compared with another copy, unresolved V genes explain less than half, and the rest is unexplained. V, J and clone size reflect that table, while D and trimming were determined from the DNA. This sample comprises approximately 15,000 clones, roughly 88% of them detected only once. About 26% of the sample is in the top ten clones.

A word on this clone: There is no known antigen for this receptor. The input lacks base qualities; no much larger clone sits a single base away.

Beyond this particular receptor, the publication reports: Clinical and demographic metadata were provided uncurated, with the amount varying by source and participant.

V and J are truncated by 2 bases and 4 bases respectively, leaving an intervening sequence of 8 bases. Via the germline V gene, CDR1 is ENHRY and CDR2 SYGVKD. Including cysteine and phenylalanine, the CDR3 has 14 amino acids. Only the CDR3 DNA is retained, 42 bases long and in frame from the first base. Whole blood was collected in K2EDTA tubes by collaborating institutions according to the institutions' own protocols. For TCRbeta analysis, collaborators shipped samples in one of three forms: frozen whole blood, isolated PBMCs, or DNA extracted from either of those sample types. Specimen: peripheral blood. This TCR was sampled from a woman aged 45-59 years with active or convalescent COVID-19. The rearranged chain carries TRBV10-3 and TRBJ2-2; a tentative D call is TRBD2 (6 bases match). The CDR3 reads CAISEREFTGELFF. The DNA sequence reads TGTGCCATCAGTGAGCGGGAGTTCACCGGGGAGCTGTTTTTT.